The 10 T cell receptor beta chains below all came from one sample that was sequenced in a study of blood T cell repertoires in COVID-19. Data came from immunoSEQ multiplex PCR; TCRdb stores just in-frame clones and leaves some out. The repertoire holds 350,000 to 400,000 clones, with 88% as singletons. The sequenced sample was PBMCs or T cells enriched from blood (not recorded which). The receptor set was obtained from a woman aged 18-29 years who had recovered from COVID-19.

The CDR3, as DNA: TGTGCCAGTAGCGAGAGGGGACAGGGCCATCCAGATCAGCCCCAGCATTTT. Encoded protein: CASSERGQGHPDQPQHF. The rearrangement links TRBV19 to TRBJ1-5, with TRBD1 matching 9 bases. CDR3 length: 17 residues. Germline V lookup: CDR1 LNHDA, CDR2 SQIVND (reference sequence). The trim removed 6 bases at V and 5 bases at J, leaving 14 bases unmatched. Filled out from reference TRBV19 and TRBJ1-5, the complete variable domain reads DGGITQSPKYLFRKEGQNVTLSCEQNLNHDAMYWYRQDPGQGLRLIYYSQIVNDFQKGDIAEGYSVSREKKESFPLTVTSAQKNPTAFYLCASSERGQGHPDQPQHFGDGTRLSIL.

This rearrangement joins TRBV27 to TRBJ1-3; D is ambiguous. The CDR3 extends over 14 amino acids. From germline, CDR1 is MNHEY and CDR2 SMNVEV (reference sequence). Trimming shortened V by 0 bases and J by 4 bases, and 7 bases separated the two germline ends. The CDR3 DNA reads as TGTGCCAGCAGTTTATCGTCCGGGGGAAACACCATATATTTT. Protein product: CASSLSSGGNTIYF.

This clone was picked up a small number of times. This chain joins TRBV5-1 and TRBJ2-5; D remains ambiguous. Germline V gene sequence: CDR1 SGHRS, CDR2 YFSETQ. The CDR3 is made up of 12 amino acids. V dropped 2 bases and J dropped 7 bases, with 9 bases sitting between them. Here the CDR3 DNA reads TGCGCCAGCAGCTTCAATTCGGGGACCCAGTACTTC. It is translated as CASSFNSGTQYF. The full variable domain, its missing parts supplied by reference TRBV5-1 and TRBJ2-5, is KAGVTQTPRYLIKTRGQQVTLSCSPISGHRSVSWYQQTPGQGLQFLFEYFSETQRNKGNFPGRFSGRQFSNSRSEMNVSTLELGDSALYLCASSFNSGTQYFGPGTRLLVL.

The gene calls are TRBV5-4 and TRBJ1-1; possibly TRBD1 for D (6 bases). The CDR3 length is 14 residues. Germline V gene lookup returns CDR1 SGHNT and CDR2 YYREEE (reference sequence). Trimming removed 6 bases at V and 7 bases at J, with 19 bases between. CDR3 residues: CASTSSGQRNEAFF. Written as DNA, the CDR3 is TGTGCCAGCACATCGTCCGGACAGCGGAATGAAGCTTTCTTT.

V usage is TRBV18 and J usage is TRBJ2-5, with TRBD1 identical over 7 bases. Germline V gene lookup returns CDR1 KGHSH and CDR2 LQKENI. V lost 2 bases to trimming and J lost 4 bases; unmatched junction nucleotides: 7. The CDR3 runs to 15 residues. The CDR3 DNA follows: TGTGCCAGCTCACCAGTGAAGGGGGCTCCAGAGACCCAGTACTTC. This sequence encodes CASSPVKGAPETQYF.

The gene calls are TRBV28 and TRBJ1-2, with 10 positions matching TRBD1. CDR3 length: 15 residues. Losses at the gene ends were 6 bases for V and 8 bases for J; bases not matched to a gene: 12. CDR1 and CDR2 (germline): MDHEN, SYDVKM. CDR3 loop: CASRGLGQGLWGYTF. In DNA form, the CDR3 reads TGTGCCAGCAGGGGTTTGGGACAGGGGCTATGGGGCTACACCTTC.

The chain employs TRBV2 and TRBJ2-3; D unclear. Germline CDR1 SNHLY, CDR2 FYNNEI. The germline V and J ends were trimmed by 4 bases and 11 bases, with 19 bases remaining between them. The CDR3 totals 14 residues. CDR3 bases: TGTGCCAGCAGTGGAGACCGAGTGAGAGGTTGGCAGTATTTT. Its translation: CASSGDRVRGWQYF.

The V gene is TRBV29-1, the J gene TRBJ2-3; D might be TRBD2 (6 bases). The CDR3 runs 15 residues. Germline CDR1 and CDR2: SQVTM and ANQGSEA. Trimming removed 4 bases from V and 3 bases from J, with 17 bases in between. The CDR3 DNA follows: TGCAGCGTTGTAGAACTAGCCCGGGAGACAGATACGCAGTATTTT. Protein sequence: CSVVELARETDTQYF.

CDR3 DNA: TGTGCCATCAGGGAGACTAGCGGGGGGCAGGAAAGCTCCTACGAGCAGTACTTC. The encoded protein is CAIRETSGGQESSYEQYF. This chain connects TRBV10-3 to TRBJ2-7, with 13 bases fitting TRBD2. Unmatched junction bases numbered 11, after V lost 6 bases and J lost 0 bases. The CDR3 covers 18 residues. Germline V lookup: CDR1 ENHRY, CDR2 SYGVKD.

This chain connects TRBV4-1 to TRBJ1-5; 11 nucleotides line up with TRBD1. With 5 bases clipped from V and 6 bases from J, the junction kept 12 bases outside the gene matches. Germline CDR1 MGHRA, CDR2 YSYEKL. The CDR3 loop spans 17 amino acids. In nucleotides, the CDR3 is TGCGCCAGCAGCGCCCCGGGACAGGGGGTATTGGTTCAGCCCCAGCATTTT. It is translated as CASSAPGQGVLVQPQHF.